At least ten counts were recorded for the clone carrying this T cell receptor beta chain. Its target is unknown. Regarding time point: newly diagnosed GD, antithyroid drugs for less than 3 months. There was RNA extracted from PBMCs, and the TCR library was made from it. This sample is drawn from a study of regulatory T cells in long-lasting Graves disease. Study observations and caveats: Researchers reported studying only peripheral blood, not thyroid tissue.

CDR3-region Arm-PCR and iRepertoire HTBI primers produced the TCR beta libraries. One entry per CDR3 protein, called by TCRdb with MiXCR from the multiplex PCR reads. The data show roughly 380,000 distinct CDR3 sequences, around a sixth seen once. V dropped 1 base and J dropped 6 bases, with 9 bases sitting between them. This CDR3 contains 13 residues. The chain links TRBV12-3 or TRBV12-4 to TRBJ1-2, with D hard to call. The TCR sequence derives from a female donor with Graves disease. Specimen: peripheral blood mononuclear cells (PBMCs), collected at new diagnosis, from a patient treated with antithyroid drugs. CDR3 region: CASSLVGPDGYTF. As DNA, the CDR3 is TGTGCCAGCAGTTTAGTTGGACCGGATGGCTACACCTTC.